One sample yielded the 12 T cell receptor beta chains listed below, sequenced in a study of T cells in Graves' hyperthyroidism and ophthalmopathy. Authors of the study amplified TCR beta CDR3 regions from RNA transcripts. The primer set for the first-round RT-PCR of the TCR CDR3 was HTBI. TCRdb itself ran the multiplex PCR reads through MiXCR, one entry per CDR3 protein. In the table there are around 610,000 distinct CDR3 sequences, about 15% of which are singletons. The sample was blood. The receptors come from a woman between 40 and 50 years old with Graves' ophthalmopathy.

The J gene is TRBJ1-2, the V gene TRBV7-9; maybe TRBD1 (6 bases). V was clipped by 5 bases and J by 5 bases, with 15 bases between them. CDR3 size: 14 residues. CDR1 SEHNR and CDR2 FQNEAQ come from the germline V gene (reference sequence). CDR3: CASSPQGWRYGYTF. Here the CDR3 DNA reads TGTGCCAGCAGCCCACAGGGATGGAGGTATGGCTACACCTTC.

V is TRBV28 and J is TRBJ2-3, with TRBD1 matching 7 bases. This CDR3 region has 14 residues. CDR1 and CDR2 from the germline V gene are MDHEN and SYDVKM. V gave up 6 bases and J gave up 4 bases; unmatched junction bases: 7. CDR3 nucleotides: TGTGCCAGCAGCCTAAGGGGGCGATCAGATACGCAGTATTTT. Its translation is CASSLRGRSDTQYF. Supplemented by reference TRBV28 and TRBJ2-3, the full variable domain reads DVKVTQSSRYLVKRTGEKVFLECVQDMDHENMFWYRQDPGLGLRLIYFSYDVKMKEKGDIPEGYSVSREKKERFSLILESASTNQTSMYLCASSLRGRSDTQYFGPGTRLTVL.

This clonotype was recorded at least ten times. This chain connects TRBV7-9 to TRBJ2-7, with 9 bases fitting TRBD2. J lost 4 bases, V lost 4 bases, and 8 bases had no gene match. This CDR3 has 15 residues. Germline values: CDR1 SEHNR, CDR2 FQNEAQ (reference sequence). CDR3 sequence: CASSSSIAGEYEQYF. DNA for the CDR3: TGTGCCAGCAGCTCCTCCATAGCGGGAGAATACGAGCAGTACTTC.

The genes are TRBV28 and TRBJ2-2; no clear D. Germline V CDR1 and CDR2: MDHEN, SYDVKM. This CDR3 has 14 amino acids. The ends were cut back, 3 bases at V and 5 bases at J, with 10 bases in the middle. The CDR3: CASSFMSGTGELFF. DNA of the CDR3: TGTGCCAGCAGTTTCATGTCTGGGACCGGGGAGCTGTTTTTT.

This clonotype occurred many times. The chain carries TRBV29-1 and TRBJ2-5, with TRBD2 matching over 7 bases. The V gene end was trimmed by 4 bases and the J gene end by 1 base; junction bases not matched to a gene: 6. This CDR3 is built from 14 residues. CDR1 is SQVTM and CDR2 is ANQGSEA in the germline V gene. The CDR3: CSVASGNGQETQYF. The CDR3 DNA is TGCAGCGTTGCCAGCGGGAACGGCCAAGAGACCCAGTACTTC.

This clonotype occurred many times. This chain uses TRBV28 with TRBJ1-2; 9 bases line up with TRBD1. Germline CDR1 and CDR2: MDHEN and SYDVKM. The CDR3 contains 15 residues. The junction had 6 bases not matched to a gene; V was cut back by 6 bases and J by 1 base. In DNA form, the CDR3 reads TGTGCCAGCAGCCACCGGACAGGGGTTAACTATGGCTACACCTTC. It specifies CASSHRTGVNYGYTF.

The gene calls are TRBV6-1 and TRBJ2-2; no definite D call. Germline V gene lookup returns CDR1 MNHNS and CDR2 SASEGT. V was pared by 8 bases and J by 8 bases, with 18 bases between. The length of the CDR3 is 14 residues. The CDR3 DNA sequence: TGTGCCAGCGGACCAGTGGCCAGCGATGGGGAGCTGTTTTTT. It encodes CASGPVASDGELFF.

This clonotype was seen ten or more times. V usage is TRBV12-3 or TRBV12-4 and J usage is TRBJ2-2; 10 bases align to TRBD2. The CDR3 totals 16 residues. With V trimmed by 7 bases and J by 6 bases, 11 bases remained unmatched. CDR3 amino acids: CASTKGASGSSGELFF. The CDR3 nucleotides read TGTGCCAGCACCAAGGGGGCTAGCGGGAGTTCCGGGGAGCTGTTTTTT.

This chain connects TRBV6-2 or TRBV6-3 to TRBJ1-1; D is uncertain. There are 14 residues in the CDR3. In germline, CDR1 is MNHEY, CDR2 SVGEGT. The V and J ends lost 2 bases and 4 bases respectively, with 11 bases between them. The CDR3 sequence: CASSYRDMSTEAFF. As DNA, the CDR3 is TGTGCCAGCAGTTACCGGGATATGTCCACTGAAGCTTTCTTT.

This rearrangement joins TRBV12-3 or TRBV12-4 to TRBJ2-7; the D is unclear. The CDR3 has 13 amino acids. The V end was cut by 6 bases, the J end by 2 bases, with 11 bases between. The DNA for the CDR3 is TGTGCCAGCAGAAAAAACGGACCCTACGAGCAGTACTTC. Encoded protein: CASRKNGPYEQYF.

Many counts were recorded for this clonotype. V usage is TRBV4-3 and J usage is TRBJ1-2; 10 positions match TRBD1. This CDR3 has 14 amino acids. V lost 2 bases, J lost 8 bases, and 5 bases stayed unmatched. CDR1 is LGHNA and CDR2 is YSLEER in the germline V gene. The CDR3 nucleotides are TGCGCCAGCAGCCAATCCCCGGGACAGGGGGGCTACACCTTC. As protein: CASSQSPGQGGYTF.

This clonotype showed up many times. This chain joins TRBV29-1 and TRBJ2-5; 8 nucleotides match TRBD1. The germline gives CDR1 SQVTM, CDR2 ANQGSEA. V trimming: 5 bases; J trimming: 1 base; junction bases outside the gene matches: 3. This CDR3 has 13 amino acids. The CDR3 DNA sequence: TGCAGCGTTCAGGACAGGGCCCAAGAGACCCAGTACTTC. Translation gives CSVQDRAQETQYF.